This entry lists 5 T cell receptor beta chains sequenced from one sample in a study of T-cell reconstitution after alpha-beta-depleted transplantation in children. Unique molecular identifiers were incorporated when the TCRbeta library was constructed. TCRdb redid the calling of the PCR reads with MiXCR, one entry per CDR3 protein. The table lists around 700,000 distinct CDR3 sequences, under 15% of them singletons. The input for sequencing was PBMCs, taken before TCRalphabeta/CD19-depleted stem cell transplant. These receptors were taken from a girl aged 2 to 10 with congenital amegakaryocytic thrombocytopenia, due to receive a stem cell transplant.

This clonotype was seen only a few times. The chain carries TRBV12-3 or TRBV12-4 and TRBJ2-1; the match to TRBD1 covers 7 bases. The CDR3 length is 14 residues. Trimming removed 5 bases from V and 8 bases from J; junction bases left unmatched: 9. CDR3 DNA: TGTGCCAGCAGTGTGACACAGGGGCCGGATGAGCAGTTCTTC. Amino acid sequence: CASSVTQGPDEQFF.

This clonotype was detected many times. This chain uses TRBV20-1 with TRBJ2-2, with 13 bases matching TRBD2. The germline V gene encodes CDR1 DFQATT and CDR2 SNEGSKA (reference sequence). This CDR3 comprises 16 residues. Unmatched junction bases numbered 10, after V lost 6 bases and J lost 6 bases. The chain's CDR3 is CSARRPGLAGSGELFF. The CDR3 DNA reads TGCAGTGCGAGAAGACCGGGACTAGCGGGGTCCGGGGAGCTGTTTTTT.

There are a few counts of this clonotype. The V call is TRBV6-1, the J call TRBJ2-1; 10 bases map to TRBD2. Germline loops: CDR1 MNHNS, CDR2 SASEGT. The V and J ends lost 3 bases and 6 bases, in that order; junction bases with no gene match: 5. This CDR3 is built from 15 residues. The CDR3 DNA is TGTGCCAGCAGTGATGTAGCTAGCGGGAGCAATGAGCAGTTCTTC. Translating it yields CASSDVASGSNEQFF.

This clonotype was picked up many times. This chain links TRBV6-5 with TRBJ2-1, with D possibly being TRBD1 or TRBD2 (5 bases each). V was pared by 0 bases and J by 9 bases, with 12 bases between. Germline V gene lookup returns CDR1 MNHEY and CDR2 SVGAGI. The CDR3 runs to 14 residues. The CDR3 here is CASSYSGPPGEQFF. The CDR3 region has the DNA TGTGCCAGCAGTTACTCGGGACCTCCGGGTGAGCAGTTCTTC.

The chain recombines TRBV14 with TRBJ2-1, with D perhaps TRBD2 (6 bases). The ends were cut back, 5 bases at V and 3 bases at J, with 14 bases in the middle. The CDR3 consists of 15 residues. Germline V CDR1 and CDR2: SGHDN, FVKESK. CDR3 sequence reads: CASSALGGSYNEQFF. Here the CDR3 DNA reads TGTGCCAGCAGCGCCCTGGGAGGAAGCTACAATGAGCAGTTCTTC.